This T cell receptor beta chain originates from a study of PD-1 blockade in classical Hodgkin lymphoma. Every patient experienced relapse after autologous stem cell transplantation, and brentuximab vedotin exposure varied. Sequencing was performed with immunoSEQ multiplex PCR; in TCRdb, only in-frame clones are kept and a portion is missing. Among approximately 44,000 clones, roughly 80% were seen once, and the ten largest hold around 22%. Study-wide points: By cycle point C4D1, TCR diversity had risen significantly in CD4+ cells (but not CD8+ cells).

Turning to this clone: As yet, its antigen is unknown.

This CDR3 spans 14 amino acids. Germline CDR1 is KGHSH and CDR2 is LQKENI. The germline V and J ends were trimmed by 6 bases and 4 bases, with 14 bases remaining between them. The chain has TRBV18 and TRBJ2-3; D is perhaps TRBD2 (6 bases). The TCR was taken from a human donor with classical Hodgkin lymphoma. The starting material was peripheral blood mononuclear cells (PBMCs), obtained at baseline. CDR3 amino acids: CASSHGGLSDTQYF. DNA of the CDR3: TGTGCCAGCTCGCACGGGGGACTTTCAGATACGCAGTATTTT.